The source of this T cell receptor beta chain is a study of CD8+ T cells in alopecia areata. About the research overall: The drug, tofacitinib, lasted 6 to 18 months, followed by 6 months off drug.

Findings and caveats of the study: Greater clonality was observed in lesional scalp samples, especially alopecia totalis/universalis, versus normal scalp. In scalp and blood, many expanded lesional clones persisted during tofacitinib.

A note on this clone: Its target is unknown.

Isolated RNA was reverse transcribed into cDNA used as the sequencing template. The table came from immunoSEQ multiplex PCR; TCRdb's copy has only in-frame clones and leaves some out. Altogether over 250,000 clones are present, over 45% being singletons, with the ten largest covering 0.75% to 0.95%. Treatment of the sample: oral pan-JAK inhibitor, 5-10 mg twice daily. Collection of lesional scalp punch biopsies and peripheral blood was performed in alopecia areata patients. The sample consisted of CD4+ T cells sorted from blood, taken between weeks 51 and 52, from a patient treated with tofacitinib. The TCR sequence derives from a human donor with alopecia areata.

The CDR3 loop is CASSIGWETQYF. The CDR3 DNA is TGCGCCAGCAGCATCGGCTGGGAGACCCAGTACTTC. V gene TRBV5-1 combines with J gene TRBJ2-5; D gene uncertain. CDR3 size: 12 residues. V lost 4 bases and J lost 5, with 9 bases in between. Germline V gives CDR1 SGHRS, CDR2 YFSETQ.